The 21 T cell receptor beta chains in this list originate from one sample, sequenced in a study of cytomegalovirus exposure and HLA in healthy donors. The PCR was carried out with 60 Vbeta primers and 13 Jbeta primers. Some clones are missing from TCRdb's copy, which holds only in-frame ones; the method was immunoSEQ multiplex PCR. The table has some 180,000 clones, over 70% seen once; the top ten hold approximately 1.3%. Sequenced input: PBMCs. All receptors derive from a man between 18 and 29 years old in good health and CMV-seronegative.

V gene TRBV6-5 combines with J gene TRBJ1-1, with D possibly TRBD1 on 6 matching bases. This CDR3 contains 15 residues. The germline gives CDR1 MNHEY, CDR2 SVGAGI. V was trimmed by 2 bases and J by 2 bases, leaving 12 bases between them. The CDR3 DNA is TGTGCCAGCAGTTACCGGGACACCATTAACACTGAAGCTTTCTTT. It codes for CASSYRDTINTEAFF.

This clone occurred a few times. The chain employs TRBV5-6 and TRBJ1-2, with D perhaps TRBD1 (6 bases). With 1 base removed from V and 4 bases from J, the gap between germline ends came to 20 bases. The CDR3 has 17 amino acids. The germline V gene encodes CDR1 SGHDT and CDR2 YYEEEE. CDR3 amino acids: CASSLFSVGTTGYGYTF. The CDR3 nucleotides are TGTGCCAGCAGCTTGTTCTCCGTTGGGACAACAGGCTATGGCTACACCTTC.

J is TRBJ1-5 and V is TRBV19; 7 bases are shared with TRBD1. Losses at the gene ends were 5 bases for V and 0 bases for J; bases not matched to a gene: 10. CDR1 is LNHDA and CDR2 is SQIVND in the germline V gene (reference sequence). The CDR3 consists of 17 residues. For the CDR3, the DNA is TGTGCCAGTAGTCCCCGACAGGGTCTATATAGCAATCAGCCCCAGCATTTT. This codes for CASSPRQGLYSNQPQHF.

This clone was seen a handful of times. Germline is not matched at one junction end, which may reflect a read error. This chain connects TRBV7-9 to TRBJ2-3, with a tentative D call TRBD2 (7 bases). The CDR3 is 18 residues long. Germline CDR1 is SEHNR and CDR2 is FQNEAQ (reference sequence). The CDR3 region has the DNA TGTTCCAGCAGCTCGTCTGCCCGGCGGGGGAGGGGGTCAGATACGCAGTATTTT. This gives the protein CSSSSSARRGRGSDTQYF.

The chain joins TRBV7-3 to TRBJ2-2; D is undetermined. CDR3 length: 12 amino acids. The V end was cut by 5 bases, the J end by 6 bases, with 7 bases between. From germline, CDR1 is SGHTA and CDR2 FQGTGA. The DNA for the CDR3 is TGTGCCAGCAGCACTATGTCCGGGGAGCTGTTTTTT. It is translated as CASSTMSGELFF.

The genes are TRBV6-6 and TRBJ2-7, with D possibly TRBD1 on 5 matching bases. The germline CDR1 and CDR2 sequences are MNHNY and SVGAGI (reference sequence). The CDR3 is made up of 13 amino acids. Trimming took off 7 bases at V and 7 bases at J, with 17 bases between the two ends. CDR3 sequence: CASTPLSGAEQYF. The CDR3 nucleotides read TGTGCCAGCACTCCTTTATCTGGGGCGGAGCAGTACTTC.

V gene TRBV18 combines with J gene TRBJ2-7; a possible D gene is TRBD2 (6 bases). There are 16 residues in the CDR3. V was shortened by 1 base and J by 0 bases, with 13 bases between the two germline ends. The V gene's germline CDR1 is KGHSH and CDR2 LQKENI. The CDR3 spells CASSPLERRGSYEQYF. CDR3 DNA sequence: TGTGCCAGCTCACCACTTGAGCGGCGGGGCTCCTACGAGCAGTACTTC.

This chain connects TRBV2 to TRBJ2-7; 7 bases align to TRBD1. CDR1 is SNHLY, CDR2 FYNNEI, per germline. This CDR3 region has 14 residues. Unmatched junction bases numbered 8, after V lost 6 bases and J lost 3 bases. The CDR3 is CASSRTGALYEQYF. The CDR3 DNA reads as TGTGCCAGCAGCCGCACAGGGGCCCTCTACGAGCAGTACTTC.

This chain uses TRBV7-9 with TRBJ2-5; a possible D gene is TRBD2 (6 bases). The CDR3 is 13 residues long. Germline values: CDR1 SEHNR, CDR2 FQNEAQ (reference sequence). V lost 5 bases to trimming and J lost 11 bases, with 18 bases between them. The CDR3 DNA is TGTGCCAGCAGCGTCGCCCCTAGCGAGGAGCAGTACTTC. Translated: CASSVAPSEEQYF.

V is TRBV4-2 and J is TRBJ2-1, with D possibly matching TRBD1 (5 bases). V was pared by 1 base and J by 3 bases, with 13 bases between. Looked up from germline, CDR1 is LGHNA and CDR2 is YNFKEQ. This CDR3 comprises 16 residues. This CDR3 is CASSQGRFDSYNEQFF. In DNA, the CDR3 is TGTGCCAGCAGCCAAGGCCGTTTCGACAGCTACAATGAGCAGTTCTTC.

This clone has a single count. DNA for the CDR3: TGTGCCTGGAGTTGGTCAGGGGGCGGGACTGAAGCTTTCTTT. Residues: CAWSWSGGGTEAFF. The rearrangement links TRBV30 to TRBJ1-1; 8 nucleotides match TRBD1. Germline V lookup: CDR1 GTSNPN, CDR2 SVGIG (reference sequence). The length of the CDR3 is 14 residues. V lost 2 bases, J lost 5 bases, and 7 bases stayed unmatched.

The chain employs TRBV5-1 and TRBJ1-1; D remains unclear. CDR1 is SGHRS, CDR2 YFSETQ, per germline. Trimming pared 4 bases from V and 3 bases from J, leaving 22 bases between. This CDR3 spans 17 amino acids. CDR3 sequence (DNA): TGCGCCAGCAGCCCCGTGCGGGATTCGGGCCGGGACACTGAAGCTTTCTTT. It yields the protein CASSPVRDSGRDTEAFF.

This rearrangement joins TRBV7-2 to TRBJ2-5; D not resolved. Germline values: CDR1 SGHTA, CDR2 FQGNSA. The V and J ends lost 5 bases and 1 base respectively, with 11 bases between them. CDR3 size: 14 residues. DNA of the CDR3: TGTGCCAGCAGCATAGGCGGTGGCCAAGAGACCCAGTACTTC. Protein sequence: CASSIGGGQETQYF. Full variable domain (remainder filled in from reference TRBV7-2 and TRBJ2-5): GAGVSQSPSNKVTEKGKDVELRCDPISGHTALYWYRQSLGQGLEFLIYFQGNSAPDKSGLPSDRFSAERTGGSVSTLTIQRTQQEDSAVYLCASSIGGGQETQYFGPGTRLLVL.

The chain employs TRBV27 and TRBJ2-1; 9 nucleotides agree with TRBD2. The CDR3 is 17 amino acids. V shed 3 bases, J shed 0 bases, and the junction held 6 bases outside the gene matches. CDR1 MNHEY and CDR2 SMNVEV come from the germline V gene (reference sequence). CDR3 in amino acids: CASSFWVSGSSYNEQFF. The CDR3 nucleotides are TGTGCCAGCAGTTTTTGGGTTAGCGGGAGCTCCTACAATGAGCAGTTCTTC.

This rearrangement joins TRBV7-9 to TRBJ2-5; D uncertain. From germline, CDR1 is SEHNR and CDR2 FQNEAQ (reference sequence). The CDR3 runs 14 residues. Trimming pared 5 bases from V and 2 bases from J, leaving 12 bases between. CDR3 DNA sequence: TGTGCCAGCAGCCCCGAACGGTGGCAAGAGACCCAGTACTTC. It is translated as CASSPERWQETQYF.

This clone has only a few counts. The CDR3 is CASSPQTGNQPQHF. CDR3 in DNA: TGTGCCAGCTCACCACAGACAGGGAATCAGCCCCAGCATTTT. This rearrangement joins TRBV18 to TRBJ1-5; 7 bases match TRBD1. J gave up 4 bases and V 1 base, and 1 base lay outside the gene matches. Germline V gene lookup returns CDR1 KGHSH and CDR2 LQKENI. The CDR3 extends over 14 amino acids.

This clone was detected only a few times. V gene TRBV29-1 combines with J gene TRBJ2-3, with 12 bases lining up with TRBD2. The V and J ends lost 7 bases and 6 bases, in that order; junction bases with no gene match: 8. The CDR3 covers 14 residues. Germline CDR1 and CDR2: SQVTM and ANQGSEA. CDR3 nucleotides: TGCAGCGGACAACTAGCGGGGGGTTCCGATACGCAGTATTTT. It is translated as CSGQLAGGSDTQYF.

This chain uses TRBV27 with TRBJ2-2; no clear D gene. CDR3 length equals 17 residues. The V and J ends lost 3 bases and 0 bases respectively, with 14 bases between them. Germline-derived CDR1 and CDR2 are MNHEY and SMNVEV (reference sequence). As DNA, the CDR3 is TGTGCCAGCAGTTTTAGTATGTTGATAGCGAACACCGGGGAGCTGTTTTTT. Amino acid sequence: CASSFSMLIANTGELFF.

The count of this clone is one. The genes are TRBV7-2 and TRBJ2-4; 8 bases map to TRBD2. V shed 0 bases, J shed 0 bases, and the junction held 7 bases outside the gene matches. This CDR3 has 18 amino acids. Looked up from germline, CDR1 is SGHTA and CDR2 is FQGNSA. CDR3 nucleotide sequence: TGTGCCAGCAGCTTAGCCGGGACTAGAGTTCCAGCCAAAAACATTCAGTACTTC. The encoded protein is CASSLAGTRVPAKNIQYF.

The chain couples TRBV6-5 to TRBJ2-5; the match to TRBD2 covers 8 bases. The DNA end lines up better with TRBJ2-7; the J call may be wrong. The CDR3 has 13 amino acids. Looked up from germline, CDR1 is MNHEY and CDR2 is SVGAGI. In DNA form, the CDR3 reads TGTGCCAGCAGCCCCGGGGGGGGATACGAGCAGTACTTC. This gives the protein CASSPGGGYEQYF.

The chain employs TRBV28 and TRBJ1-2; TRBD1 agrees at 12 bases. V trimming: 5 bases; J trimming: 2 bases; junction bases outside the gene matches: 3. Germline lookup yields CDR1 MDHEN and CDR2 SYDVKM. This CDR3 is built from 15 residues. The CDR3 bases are TGTGCCAGCAGTCCCGGGACAGGGGGCAACTATGGCTACACCTTC. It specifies CASSPGTGGNYGYTF.